These T cell receptor beta chains were read from a single sample in a study of blood T cell repertoires in COVID-19. Sequencing used immunoSEQ multiplex PCR; TCRdb keeps in-frame clones, though not all of them. The data hold some 420,000 clones, with over 75% observed a single time. The sequencing input was PBMCs or T cells enriched from blood (not recorded which). Receptors were obtained from a man between 25 and 39 years old who had recovered from COVID-19. Each CDR3 is given with its conserved first and last residue. Each record gives: D gene, clone size, J gene, V gene, CDR3 protein, CDR3 DNA. A D gene is named only where the DNA matches it firmly. The size field is filled for only some rows; it gives once, few, many or a size class.

>-|-|TRBJ1-2|TRBV2
CASSQEENSYGYTF
TGTGCCAGCAGCCAAGAGGAGAATTCCTATGGCTACACCTTC
>-|-|TRBJ1-1|TRBV4-1
CASSQVTTNTEAFF
TGCGCCAGCAGCCAAGTCACAACGAACACTGAAGCTTTCTTT
>-|few|TRBJ2-3|TRBV7-3
CASSAWDSGGTDTQYF
TGTGCCAGCAGCGCCTGGGATAGCGGAGGCACAGATACGCAGTATTTT
>TRBD2|-|TRBJ2-1|TRBV11-3
CASSPGGDLNEQFF
TGTGCCAGCAGCCCCGGGGGGGATCTTAATGAGCAGTTCTTC
>-|-|TRBJ2-7|TRBV5-8
CASSLQTGDPYEQYF
TGTGCCAGCAGCTTGCAAACAGGCGATCCCTACGAGCAGTACTTC
>-|once|TRBJ2-2|TRBV5-4
CASSLGTGGTGELFF
TGTGCCAGCAGCTTAGGGACCGGGGGCACCGGGGAGCTGTTTTTT
>-|once|TRBJ2-1|TRBV11-1
CASSPRAGSYNEQFF
TGTGCCAGCAGCCCGCGAGCGGGCTCCTACAATGAGCAGTTCTTC
>TRBD1|-|TRBJ1-5|TRBV28
CASSYTGGYNQPQHF
TGTGCCAGCAGTTATACAGGGGGGTACAATCAGCCCCAGCATTTT
>-|-|TRBJ2-1|TRBV28
CASSFSSGSSYNEQFF
TGTGCCAGCAGTTTTTCGTCCGGGAGTAGCTACAATGAGCAGTTCTTC
>TRBD1|-|TRBJ2-5|TRBV6-5
CASSLRTGSRETQYF
TGTGCCAGCAGTCTGAGGACAGGGAGTCGAGAGACCCAGTACTTC
>TRBD1|-|TRBJ1-5|TRBV27
CASSIDRVGQPQHF
TGTGCCAGCAGTATCGACAGGGTAGGGCAGCCCCAGCATTTT
>-|-|TRBJ1-1|TRBV18
CASSAGENTEAFF
TGTGCCAGCTCCGCGGGGGAGAACACTGAAGCTTTCTTT
>TRBD2|-|TRBJ2-1|TRBV10-1
CASSARTSGKNEQFF
TGCGCCAGCAGCGCCAGGACTAGCGGGAAGAATGAGCAGTTCTTC
>-|-|TRBJ2-1|TRBV19
CASSIVVGLYNEQFF
TGTGCCAGTAGTATAGTCGTGGGACTGTACAATGAGCAGTTCTTC
>-|-|TRBJ1-1|TRBV15
CATSIRGTGGTEAFF
TGTGCCACCAGCATTCGGGGCACGGGGGGGACTGAAGCTTTCTTT
>TRBD2|-|TRBJ2-1|TRBV20-1
CSASWGLAGTGKNEQFF
TGCAGTGCTAGTTGGGGACTAGCGGGAACGGGAAAGAATGAGCAGTTCTTC
>-|-|TRBJ2-7|TRBV7-9
CASSPTGYEQYF
TGTGCCAGCAGCCCCACCGGCTACGAGCAGTACTTC
>-|once|TRBJ2-2|TRBV9
CASAEVNTGELFF
TGTGCCAGCGCGGAAGTGAACACCGGGGAGCTGTTTTTT
>TRBD2|-|TRBJ2-7|TRBV19
CASTGTSLVQYF
TGTGCCAGTACCGGGACTAGTCTAGTGCAGTACTTC
>-|-|TRBJ1-1|TRBV18
CASSRGEEAFF
TGTGCCAGCTCGCGTGGAGAAGAAGCTTTCTTT
>-|-|TRBJ1-5|TRBV19
CASSIDPGSDQPQHF
TGTGCCAGTAGTATAGATCCAGGTTCAGATCAGCCCCAGCATTTT
>TRBD1|-|TRBJ1-3|TRBV7-2
CASSLVGQGAGNTIYF
TGTGCCAGCAGCTTAGTCGGACAGGGGGCTGGAAACACCATATATTTT